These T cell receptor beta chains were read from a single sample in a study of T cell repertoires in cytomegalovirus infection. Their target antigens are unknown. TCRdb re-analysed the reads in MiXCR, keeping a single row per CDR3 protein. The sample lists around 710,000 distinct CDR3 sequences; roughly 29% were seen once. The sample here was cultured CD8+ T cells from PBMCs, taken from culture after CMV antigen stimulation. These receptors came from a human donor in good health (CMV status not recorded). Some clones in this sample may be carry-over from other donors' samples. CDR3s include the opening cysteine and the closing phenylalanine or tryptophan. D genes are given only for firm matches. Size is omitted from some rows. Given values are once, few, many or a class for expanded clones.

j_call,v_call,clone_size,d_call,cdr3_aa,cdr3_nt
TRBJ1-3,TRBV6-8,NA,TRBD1,CANSPSTTGRNTIYF,TGTGCCAACAGTCCGAGTACGACAGGGAGAAACACCATATATTTT
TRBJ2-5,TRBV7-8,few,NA,CASSLALGPPQETQYF,TGTGCCAGCAGTCTTGCATTGGGGCCGCCACAAGAGACCCAGTACTTC
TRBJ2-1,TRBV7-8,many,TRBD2,CASSPPRGLAGGRGNEQFF,TGTGCCAGCAGCCCGCCCCGGGGACTAGCGGGGGGGCGAGGAAATGAGCAGTTCTTC
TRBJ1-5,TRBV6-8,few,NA,CASSYSGAGNQPQHF,TGTGCCAGCAGTTATTCTGGGGCGGGCAATCAGCCCCAGCATTTT
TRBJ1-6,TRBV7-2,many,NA,CASSVNRVSHNSPLHF,TGTGCCAGCAGCGTGAACAGGGTTTCTCATAATTCACCCCTCCACTTT
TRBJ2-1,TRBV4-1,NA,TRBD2,CASSQGGSPYNEQFF,TGCGCCAGCAGCCAAGGCGGGAGCCCCTACAATGAGCAGTTCTTC
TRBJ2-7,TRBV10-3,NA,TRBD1,CAISEAGGTYEQYF,TGTGCCATCAGTGAGGCAGGGGGCACCTACGAGCAGTACTTC
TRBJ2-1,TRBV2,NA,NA,CASSEAGSINNEQFF,TGTGCCAGCAGTGAAGCAGGGAGTATAAACAATGAGCAGTTCTTC
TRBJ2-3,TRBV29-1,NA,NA,CSVDGGRGTDTQYF,TGCAGCGTTGATGGGGGGAGAGGGACAGATACGCAGTATTTT
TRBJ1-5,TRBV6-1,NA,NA,CASSYPEGGPGDQPQHF,TGTGCCAGCAGTTACCCCGAGGGGGGCCCTGGGGATCAGCCCCAGCATTTT
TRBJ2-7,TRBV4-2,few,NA,CASSQEMSGRYEQYF,TGTGCCAGCAGCCAAGAAATGTCAGGGCGCTACGAGCAGTACTTC
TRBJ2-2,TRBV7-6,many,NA,CAPSPESGELFF,TGTGCTCCGTCGCCTGAGTCCGGGGAGCTGTTTTTT
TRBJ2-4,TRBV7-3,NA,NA,CAEERKNIQYF,TGTGCCGAGGAAAGGAAAAACATTCAGTACTTC
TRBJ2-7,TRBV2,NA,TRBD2,CASSAYGGGYEQYF,TGTGCCAGCAGTGCCTATGGGGGGGGTTACGAGCAGTACTTC
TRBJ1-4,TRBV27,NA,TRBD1,CASSWTGEDEKLFF,TGTGCCAGCAGTTGGACAGGGGAGGATGAAAAACTGTTTTTT